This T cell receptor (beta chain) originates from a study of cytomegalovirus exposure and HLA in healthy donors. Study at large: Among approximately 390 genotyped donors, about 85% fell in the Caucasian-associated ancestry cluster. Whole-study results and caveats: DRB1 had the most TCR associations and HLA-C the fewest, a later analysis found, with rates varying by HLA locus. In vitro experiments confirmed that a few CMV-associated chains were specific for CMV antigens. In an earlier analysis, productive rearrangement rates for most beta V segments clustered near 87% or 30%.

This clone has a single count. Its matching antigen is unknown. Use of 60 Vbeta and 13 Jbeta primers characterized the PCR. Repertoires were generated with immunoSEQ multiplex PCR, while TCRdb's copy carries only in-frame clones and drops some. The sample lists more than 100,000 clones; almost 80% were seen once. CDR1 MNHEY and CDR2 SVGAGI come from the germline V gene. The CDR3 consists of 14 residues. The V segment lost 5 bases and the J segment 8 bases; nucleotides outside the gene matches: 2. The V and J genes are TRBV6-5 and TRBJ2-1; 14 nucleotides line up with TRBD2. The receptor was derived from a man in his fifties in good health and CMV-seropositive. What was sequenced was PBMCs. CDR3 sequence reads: CASSGGLAGDEQFF. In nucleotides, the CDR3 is TGTGCCAGCAGTGGGGGACTAGCGGGAGATGAGCAGTTCTTC.